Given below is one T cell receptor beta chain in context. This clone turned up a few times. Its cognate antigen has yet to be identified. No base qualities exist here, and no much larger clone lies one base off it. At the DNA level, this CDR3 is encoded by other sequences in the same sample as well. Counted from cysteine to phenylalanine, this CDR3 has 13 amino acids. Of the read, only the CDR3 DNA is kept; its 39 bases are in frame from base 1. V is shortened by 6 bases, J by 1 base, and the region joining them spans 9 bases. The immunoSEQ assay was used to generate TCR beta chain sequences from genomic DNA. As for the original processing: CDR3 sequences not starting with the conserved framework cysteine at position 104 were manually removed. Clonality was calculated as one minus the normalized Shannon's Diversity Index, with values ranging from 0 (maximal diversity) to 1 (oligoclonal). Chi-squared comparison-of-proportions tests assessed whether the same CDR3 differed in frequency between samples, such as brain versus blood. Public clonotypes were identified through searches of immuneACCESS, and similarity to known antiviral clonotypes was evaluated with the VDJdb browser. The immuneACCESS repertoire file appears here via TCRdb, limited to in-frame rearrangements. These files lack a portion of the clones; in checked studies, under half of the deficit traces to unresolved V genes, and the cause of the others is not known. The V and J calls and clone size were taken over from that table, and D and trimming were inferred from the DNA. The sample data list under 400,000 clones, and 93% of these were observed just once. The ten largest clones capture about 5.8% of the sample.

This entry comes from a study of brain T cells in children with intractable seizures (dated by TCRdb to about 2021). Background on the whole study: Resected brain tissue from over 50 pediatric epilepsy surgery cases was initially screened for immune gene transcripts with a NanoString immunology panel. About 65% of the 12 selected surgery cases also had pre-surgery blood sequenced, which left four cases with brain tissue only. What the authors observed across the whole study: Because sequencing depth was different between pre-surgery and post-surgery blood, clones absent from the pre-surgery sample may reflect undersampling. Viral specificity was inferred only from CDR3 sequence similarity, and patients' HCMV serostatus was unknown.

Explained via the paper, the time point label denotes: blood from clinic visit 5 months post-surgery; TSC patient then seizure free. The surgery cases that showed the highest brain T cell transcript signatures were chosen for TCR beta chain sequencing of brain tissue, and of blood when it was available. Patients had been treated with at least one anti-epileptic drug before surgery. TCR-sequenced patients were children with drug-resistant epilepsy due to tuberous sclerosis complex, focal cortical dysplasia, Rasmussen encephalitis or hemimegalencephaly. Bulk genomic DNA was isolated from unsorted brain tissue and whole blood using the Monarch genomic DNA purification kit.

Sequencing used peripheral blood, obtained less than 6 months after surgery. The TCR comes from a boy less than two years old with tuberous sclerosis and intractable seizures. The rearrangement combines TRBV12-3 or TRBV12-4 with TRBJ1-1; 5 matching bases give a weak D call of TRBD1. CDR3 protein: CASSPGQNTEAFF. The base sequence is TGTGCCAGCAGCCCTGGACAGAACACTGAAGCTTTCTTT.